This paragraph covers one TCR beta chain sequence. Its specificity is not known. The CDR3 totals 16 residues. Germline V lookup: CDR1 LGHNA, CDR2 YNFKEQ. With 0 bases removed from V and 1 base from J, the gap between germline ends came to 10 bases. Some clones are missing from TCRdb's copy, which holds only in-frame ones; the method was immunoSEQ multiplex PCR. Counted here are tens of thousands of clones, more than 75% occurring once; the ten biggest clones make up around 24%. This sample is part of a study of T cell responses to AZD1222 COVID-19 vaccine. Notes on the study in general: Of the AZD1222 recipients, only six were seropositive at baseline. In a largely white British group with more females than males, clonal diversity was possibly underestimated. Repertoire sampling happened only post peak T cell response.

The clonotype originates from an adult in good health. V usage is TRBV4-2 and J usage is TRBJ1-5; TRBD1 is a possible D gene (5 bases). The source was peripheral blood, collected on day 0 of AZD1222 vaccination. For the CDR3, the DNA is TGTGCCAGCAGCCAAGATTTCCGGGGCAGCAATCAGCCCCAGCATTTT. This encodes CASSQDFRGSNQPQHF.